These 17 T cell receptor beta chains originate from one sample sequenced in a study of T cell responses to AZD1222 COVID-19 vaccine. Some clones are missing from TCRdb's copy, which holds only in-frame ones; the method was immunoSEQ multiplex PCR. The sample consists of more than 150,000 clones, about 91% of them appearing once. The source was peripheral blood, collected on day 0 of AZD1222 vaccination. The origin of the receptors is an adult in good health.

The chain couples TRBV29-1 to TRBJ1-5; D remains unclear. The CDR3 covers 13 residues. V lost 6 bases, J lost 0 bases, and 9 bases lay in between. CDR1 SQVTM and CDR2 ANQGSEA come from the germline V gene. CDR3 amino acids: CSVQENSNQPQHF. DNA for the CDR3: TGCAGCGTGCAGGAGAATAGCAATCAGCCCCAGCATTTT.

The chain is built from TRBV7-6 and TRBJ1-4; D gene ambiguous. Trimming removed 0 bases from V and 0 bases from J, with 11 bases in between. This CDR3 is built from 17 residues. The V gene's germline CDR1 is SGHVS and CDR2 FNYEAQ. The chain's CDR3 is CASSLAAGLATNEKLFF. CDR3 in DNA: TGTGCCAGCAGCTTAGCTGCAGGCCTTGCAACTAATGAAAAACTGTTTTTT.

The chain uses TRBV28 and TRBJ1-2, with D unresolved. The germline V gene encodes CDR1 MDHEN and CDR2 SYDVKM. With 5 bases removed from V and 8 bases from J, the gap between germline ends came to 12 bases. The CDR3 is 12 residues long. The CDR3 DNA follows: TGTGCCAGCAGTCTGTCCGAAGGAGGCTACACCTTC. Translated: CASSLSEGGYTF.

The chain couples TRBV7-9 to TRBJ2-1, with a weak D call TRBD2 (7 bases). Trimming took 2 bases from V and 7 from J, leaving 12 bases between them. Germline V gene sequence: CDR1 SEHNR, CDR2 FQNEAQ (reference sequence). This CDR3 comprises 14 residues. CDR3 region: CASSLTGGLNEQFF. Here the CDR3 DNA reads TGTGCCAGCAGCTTAACGGGGGGCCTAAATGAGCAGTTCTTC.

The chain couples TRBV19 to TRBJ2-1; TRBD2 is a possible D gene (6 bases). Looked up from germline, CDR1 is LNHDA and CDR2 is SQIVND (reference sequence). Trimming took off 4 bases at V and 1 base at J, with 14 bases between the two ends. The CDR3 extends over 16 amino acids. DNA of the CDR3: TGTGCCAGTAGTAGAGGTAGCGGACTTTCCTACAATGAGCAGTTCTTC. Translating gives CASSRGSGLSYNEQFF. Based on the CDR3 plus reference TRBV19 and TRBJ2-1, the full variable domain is DGGITQSPKYLFRKEGQNVTLSCEQNLNHDAMYWYRQDPGQGLRLIYYSQIVNDFQKGDIAEGYSVSREKKESFPLTVTSAQKNPTAFYLCASSRGSGLSYNEQFFGPGTRLTVL.

CDR3: CASSQAGIYEQYF. As DNA, the CDR3 is TGTGCCAGTAGCCAAGCAGGGATTTACGAGCAGTACTTC. This rearrangement joins TRBV19 to TRBJ2-7; D is possibly TRBD1 (5 bases). V was trimmed by 6 bases and J by 4 bases, leaving 13 bases between them. Germline CDR1 is LNHDA and CDR2 is SQIVND (reference sequence). The CDR3 has 13 amino acids.

The CDR3 coding sequence is TGTGCCAGCAGTGAGACAGGGGGCGTAGATTCTGGAAACACCATATATTTT. Encoded protein: CASSETGGVDSGNTIYF. The rearrangement uses TRBV25-1 and TRBJ1-3, with TRBD1 identical over 10 bases. CDR3 size: 17 residues. The germline V gene encodes CDR1 MGHDK and CDR2 SYGVNS. Unmatched junction bases numbered 6, after V lost 3 bases and J lost 1 base.

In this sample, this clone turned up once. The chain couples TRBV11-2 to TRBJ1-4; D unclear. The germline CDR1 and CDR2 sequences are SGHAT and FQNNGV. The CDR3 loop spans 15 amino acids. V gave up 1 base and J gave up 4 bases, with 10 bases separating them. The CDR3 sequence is CASSLGQVDNEKLFF. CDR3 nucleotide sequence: TGTGCCAGCAGCTTAGGCCAGGTCGATAATGAAAAACTGTTTTTT.

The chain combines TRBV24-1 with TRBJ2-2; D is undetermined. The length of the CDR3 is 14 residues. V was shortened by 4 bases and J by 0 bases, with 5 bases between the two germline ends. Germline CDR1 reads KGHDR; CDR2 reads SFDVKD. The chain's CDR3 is CATSDRTNTGELFF. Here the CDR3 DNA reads TGTGCCACCAGTGACAGGACGAACACCGGGGAGCTGTTTTTT.

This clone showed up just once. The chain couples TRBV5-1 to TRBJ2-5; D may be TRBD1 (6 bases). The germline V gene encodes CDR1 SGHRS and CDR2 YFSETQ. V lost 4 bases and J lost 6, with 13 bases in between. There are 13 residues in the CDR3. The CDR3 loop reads CASSGTGWQTQYF. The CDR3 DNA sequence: TGCGCCAGCAGCGGCACAGGGTGGCAGACCCAGTACTTC. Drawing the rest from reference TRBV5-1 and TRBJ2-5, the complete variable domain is KAGVTQTPRYLIKTRGQQVTLSCSPISGHRSVSWYQQTPGQGLQFLFEYFSETQRNKGNFPGRFSGRQFSNSRSEMNVSTLELGDSALYLCASSGTGWQTQYFGPGTRLLVL.

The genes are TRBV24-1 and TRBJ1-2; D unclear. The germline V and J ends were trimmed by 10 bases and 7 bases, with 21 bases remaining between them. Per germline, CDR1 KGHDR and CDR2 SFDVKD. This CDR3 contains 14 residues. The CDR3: CATNPTGNPGGYTF. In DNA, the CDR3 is TGTGCCACGAATCCTACGGGGAATCCTGGTGGCTACACCTTC.

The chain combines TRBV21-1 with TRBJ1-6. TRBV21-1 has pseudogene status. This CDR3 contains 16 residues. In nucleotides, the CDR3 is TGTGCCAGCAGCAACTTTGATTGCAGAGATAATTCACCCCTCCACTTT. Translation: CASSNFDCRDNSPLHF.

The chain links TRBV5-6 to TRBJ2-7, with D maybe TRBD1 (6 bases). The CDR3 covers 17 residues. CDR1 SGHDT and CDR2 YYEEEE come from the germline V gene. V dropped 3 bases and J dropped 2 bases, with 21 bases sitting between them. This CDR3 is CASSSLRDTGPTYEQYF. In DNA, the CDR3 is TGTGCCAGCAGCTCTCTCCGGGACACCGGACCAACCTACGAGCAGTACTTC. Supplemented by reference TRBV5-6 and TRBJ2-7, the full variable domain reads DAGVTQSPTHLIKTRGQQVTLRCSPKSGHDTVSWYQQALGQGPQFIFQYYEEEERQRGNFPDRFSGHQFPNYSSELNVNALLLGDSALYLCASSSLRDTGPTYEQYFGPGTRLTVT.

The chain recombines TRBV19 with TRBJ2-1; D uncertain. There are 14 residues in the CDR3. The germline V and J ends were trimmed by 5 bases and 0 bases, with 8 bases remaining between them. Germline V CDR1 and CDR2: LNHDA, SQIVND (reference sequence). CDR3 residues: CASSLPSSYNEQFF. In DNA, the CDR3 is TGTGCCAGTAGTCTGCCCAGCTCCTACAATGAGCAGTTCTTC.

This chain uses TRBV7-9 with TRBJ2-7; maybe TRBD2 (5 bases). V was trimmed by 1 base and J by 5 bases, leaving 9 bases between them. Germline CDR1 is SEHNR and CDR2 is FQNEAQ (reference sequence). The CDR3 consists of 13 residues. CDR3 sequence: CASSLVGDHEQYF. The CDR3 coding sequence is TGTGCCAGCAGCTTAGTGGGAGACCACGAGCAGTACTTC. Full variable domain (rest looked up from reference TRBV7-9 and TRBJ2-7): DTGVSQNPRHKITKRGQNVTFRCDPISEHNRLYWYRQTLGQGPEFLTYFQNEAQLEKSRLLSDRFSAERPKGSFSTLEIQRTEQGDSAMYLCASSLVGDHEQYFGPGTRLTVT.

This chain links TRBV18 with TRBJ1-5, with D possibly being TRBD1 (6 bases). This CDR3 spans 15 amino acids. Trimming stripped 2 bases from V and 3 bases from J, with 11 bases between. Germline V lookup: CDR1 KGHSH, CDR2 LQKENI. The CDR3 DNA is TGTGCCAGCTCACCAAACAGGGTAAACAATCAGCCCCAGCATTTT. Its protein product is CASSPNRVNNQPQHF.

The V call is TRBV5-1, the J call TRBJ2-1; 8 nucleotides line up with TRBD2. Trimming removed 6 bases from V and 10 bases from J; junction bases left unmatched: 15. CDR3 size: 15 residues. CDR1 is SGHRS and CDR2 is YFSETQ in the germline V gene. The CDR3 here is CASNPGGASPREQFF. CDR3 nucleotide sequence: TGCGCCAGCAATCCCGGGGGGGCTAGCCCAAGAGAGCAGTTCTTC.